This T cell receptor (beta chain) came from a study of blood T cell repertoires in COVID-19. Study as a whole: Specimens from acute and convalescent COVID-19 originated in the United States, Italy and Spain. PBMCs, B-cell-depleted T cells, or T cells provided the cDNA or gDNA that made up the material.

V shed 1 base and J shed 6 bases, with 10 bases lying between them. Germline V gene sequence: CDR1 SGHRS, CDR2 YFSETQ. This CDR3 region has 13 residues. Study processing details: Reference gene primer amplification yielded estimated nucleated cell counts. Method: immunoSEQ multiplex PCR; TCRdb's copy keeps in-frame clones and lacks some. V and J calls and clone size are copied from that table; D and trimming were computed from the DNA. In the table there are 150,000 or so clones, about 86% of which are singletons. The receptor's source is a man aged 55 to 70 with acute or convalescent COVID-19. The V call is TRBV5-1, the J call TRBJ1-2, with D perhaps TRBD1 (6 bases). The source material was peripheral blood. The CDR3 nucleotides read TGCGCCAGCAGCTTGCAGAGGACAGATGGCTACACCTTC. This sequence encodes CASSLQRTDGYTF.